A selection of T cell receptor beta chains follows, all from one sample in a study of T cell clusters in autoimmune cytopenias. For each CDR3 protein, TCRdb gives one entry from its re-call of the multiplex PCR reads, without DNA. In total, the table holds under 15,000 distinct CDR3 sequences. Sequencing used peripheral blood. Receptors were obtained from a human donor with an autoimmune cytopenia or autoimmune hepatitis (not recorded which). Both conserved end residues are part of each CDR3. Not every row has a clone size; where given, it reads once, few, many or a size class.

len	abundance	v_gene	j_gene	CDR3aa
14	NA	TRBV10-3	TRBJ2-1	CAISLLARGDEQFF
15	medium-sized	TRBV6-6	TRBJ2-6	CASSYSVSGANVLTF
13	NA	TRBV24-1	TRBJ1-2	CATSAGTNYGYTF
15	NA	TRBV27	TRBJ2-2	CASSGAATRTGELFF
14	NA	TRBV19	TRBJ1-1	CASSWDPMNTEAFF
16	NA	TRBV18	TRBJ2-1	CASSPTLGGSYNEQFF
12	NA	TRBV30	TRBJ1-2	CAWISFNYGYTF
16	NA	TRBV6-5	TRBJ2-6	CASSYSSPSGANVLTF
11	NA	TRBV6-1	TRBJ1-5	CASSDGQPQHF
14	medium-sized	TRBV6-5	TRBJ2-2	CASSYGQGSGELFF
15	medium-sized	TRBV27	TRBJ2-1	CASRYRQSSYNEQFF
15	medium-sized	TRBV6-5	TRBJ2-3	CASRAVGPSTDTQYF
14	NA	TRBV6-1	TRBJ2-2	CASSEGRNTGELFF
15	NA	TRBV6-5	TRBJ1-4	CASSYSPGSNEKLFF
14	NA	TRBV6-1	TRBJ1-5	CASSELGRNQPQHF
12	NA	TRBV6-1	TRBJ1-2	CASSAGDYGYTF
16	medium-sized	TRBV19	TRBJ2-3	CASSIVARGARDTQYF
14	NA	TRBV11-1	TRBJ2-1	CASSLDRTGGETFF
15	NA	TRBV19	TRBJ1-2	CASSTKVDRAYGYTF
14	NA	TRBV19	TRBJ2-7	CATEPAGGVYEQYF
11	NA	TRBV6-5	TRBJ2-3	CAISDTDTQYF
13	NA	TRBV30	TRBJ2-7	CACQSRGRYEQYF
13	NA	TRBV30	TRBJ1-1	CAWSEQGGTEAFF
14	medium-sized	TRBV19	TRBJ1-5	CASARQGLGVPQHF
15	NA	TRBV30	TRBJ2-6	CAWSVGTSGANVLTF
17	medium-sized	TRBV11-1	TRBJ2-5	CASSPGTSGRRGETQYF
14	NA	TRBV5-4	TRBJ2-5	CASSRGLALQTQYF
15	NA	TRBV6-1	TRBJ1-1	CASSGGTTGNTEAFF
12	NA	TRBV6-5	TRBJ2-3	CASSDVTDTQYF
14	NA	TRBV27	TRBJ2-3	CASTPRASTDTQYF
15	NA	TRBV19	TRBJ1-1	CASSMIRSGGAEAFF
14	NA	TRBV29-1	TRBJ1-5	CSVTDGDSNQPQHF
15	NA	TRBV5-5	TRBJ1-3	CASSYDSDSGNTIYF
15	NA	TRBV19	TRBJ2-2	CASRSGGADTGELFF
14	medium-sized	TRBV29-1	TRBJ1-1	CSVDSLGDDTEAFF
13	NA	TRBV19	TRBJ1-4	CASSPSTRGKLFF
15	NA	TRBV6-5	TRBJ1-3	CASSPTGASGNTIYF
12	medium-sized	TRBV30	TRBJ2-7	CAWSPLALEQYF
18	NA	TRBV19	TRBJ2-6	CASNRQGHRLAGANVLTF
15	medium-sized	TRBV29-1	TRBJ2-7	CSVVPPSGSSYEQYF
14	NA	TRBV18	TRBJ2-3	CASSPGQRTDTQYF
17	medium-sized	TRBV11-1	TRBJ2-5	CASSSGWGLAGEETQYF
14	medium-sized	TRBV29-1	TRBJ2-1	CSVATGTFYNEQFF
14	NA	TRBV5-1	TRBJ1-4	CASRSLVGGEKLFF
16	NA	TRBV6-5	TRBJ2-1	CASSPLGAGVHNEQFF